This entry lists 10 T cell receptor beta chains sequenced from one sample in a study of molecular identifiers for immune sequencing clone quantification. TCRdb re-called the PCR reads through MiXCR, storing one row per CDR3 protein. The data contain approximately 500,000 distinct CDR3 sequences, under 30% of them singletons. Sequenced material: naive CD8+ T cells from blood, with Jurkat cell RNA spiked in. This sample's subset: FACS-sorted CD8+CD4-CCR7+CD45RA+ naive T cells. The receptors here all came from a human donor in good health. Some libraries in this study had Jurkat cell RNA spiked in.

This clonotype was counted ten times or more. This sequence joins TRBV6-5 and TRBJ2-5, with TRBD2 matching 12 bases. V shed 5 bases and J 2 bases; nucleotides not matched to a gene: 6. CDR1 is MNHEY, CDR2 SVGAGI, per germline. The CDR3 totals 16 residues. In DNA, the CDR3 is TGTGCCAGCAGTCTCCTAGCGGGGGGGCGTCAAGAGACCCAGTACTTC. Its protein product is CASSLLAGGRQETQYF.

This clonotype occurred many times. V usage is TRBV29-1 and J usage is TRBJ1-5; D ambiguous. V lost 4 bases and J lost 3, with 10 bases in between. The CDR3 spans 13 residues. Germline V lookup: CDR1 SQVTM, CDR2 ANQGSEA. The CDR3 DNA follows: TGCAGCGTTGGATCCGGCGACAATCAGCCCCAGCATTTT. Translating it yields CSVGSGDNQPQHF. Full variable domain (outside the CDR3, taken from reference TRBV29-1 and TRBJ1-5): SAVISQKPSRDICQRGTSLTIQCQVDSQVTMMFWYRQQPGQSLTLIATANQGSEATYESGFVIDKFPISRPNLTFSTLTVSNMSPEDSSIYLCSVGSGDNQPQHFGDGTRLSIL.

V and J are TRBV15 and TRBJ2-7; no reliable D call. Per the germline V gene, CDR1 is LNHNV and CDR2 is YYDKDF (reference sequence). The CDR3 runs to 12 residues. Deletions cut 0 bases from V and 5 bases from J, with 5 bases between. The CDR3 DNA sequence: TGTGCCACCAGCAGAGAACCGGACGAGCAGTACTTC. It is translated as CATSREPDEQYF.

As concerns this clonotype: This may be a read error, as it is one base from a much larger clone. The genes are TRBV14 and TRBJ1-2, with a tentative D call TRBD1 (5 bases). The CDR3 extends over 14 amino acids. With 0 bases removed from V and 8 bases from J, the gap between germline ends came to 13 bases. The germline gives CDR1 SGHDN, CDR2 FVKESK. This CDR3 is CASSQDRTGQGYTF. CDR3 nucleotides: TGTGCCAGCAGCCAAGATCGAACAGGCCAAGGCTACACCTTC.

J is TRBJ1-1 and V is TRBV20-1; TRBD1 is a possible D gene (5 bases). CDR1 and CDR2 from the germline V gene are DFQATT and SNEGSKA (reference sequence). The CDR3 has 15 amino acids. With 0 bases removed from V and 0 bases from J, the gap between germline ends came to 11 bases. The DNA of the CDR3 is TGCAGTGCTAGAGAACCGGGGCCGATGAACACTGAAGCTTTCTTT. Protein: CSAREPGPMNTEAFF.

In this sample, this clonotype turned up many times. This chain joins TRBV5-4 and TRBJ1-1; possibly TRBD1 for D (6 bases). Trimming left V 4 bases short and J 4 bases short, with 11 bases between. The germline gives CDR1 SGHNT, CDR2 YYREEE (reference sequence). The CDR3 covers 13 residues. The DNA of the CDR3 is TGTGCCAGCAGCCGGACAGCCGGCACTGAAGCTTTCTTT. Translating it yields CASSRTAGTEAFF.

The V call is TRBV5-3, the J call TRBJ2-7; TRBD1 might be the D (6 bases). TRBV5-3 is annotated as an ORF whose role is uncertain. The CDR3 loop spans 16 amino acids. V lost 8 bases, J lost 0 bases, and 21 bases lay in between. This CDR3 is CASSLSRDTYSYEQYF. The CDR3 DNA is TGTGCCAGCAGCCTTTCCCGGGACACCTACTCCTACGAGCAGTACTTC.

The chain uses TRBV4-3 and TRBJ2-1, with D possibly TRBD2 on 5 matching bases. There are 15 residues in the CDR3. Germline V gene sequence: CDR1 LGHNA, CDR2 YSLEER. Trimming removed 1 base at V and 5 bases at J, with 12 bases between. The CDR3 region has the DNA TGCGCCAGCAGCCAAGGCAGCGGATACCACAATGAGCAGTTCTTC. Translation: CASSQGSGYHNEQFF.

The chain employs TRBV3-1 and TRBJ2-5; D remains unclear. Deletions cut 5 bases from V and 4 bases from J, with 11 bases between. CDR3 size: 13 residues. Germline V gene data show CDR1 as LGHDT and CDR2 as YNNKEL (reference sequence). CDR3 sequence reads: CASSVPWGETQYF. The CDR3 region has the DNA TGTGCCAGCAGCGTCCCGTGGGGAGAGACCCAGTACTTC.

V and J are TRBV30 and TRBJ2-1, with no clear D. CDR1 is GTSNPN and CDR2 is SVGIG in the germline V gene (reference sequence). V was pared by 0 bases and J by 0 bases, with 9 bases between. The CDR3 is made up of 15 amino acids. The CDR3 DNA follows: TGTGCCTGGAGTGTGGATTCGAGCTCCTACAATGAGCAGTTCTTC. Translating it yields CAWSVDSSSYNEQFF.